Detailed here is one T cell receptor (beta chain). CDR1 MRHNA and CDR2 SNTAGT come from the germline V gene. The V and J ends lost 7 bases and 0 bases respectively, with 13 bases between them. This CDR3 spans 16 amino acids. With a J-beta primer mix and a sample-barcoded 5' primer, a second PCR ran about 7 to 12 cycles. Each CDR3 protein is one row after TCRdb ran MiXCR on the 5' RACE reads. The sample records 800,000 to 900,000 distinct CDR3 sequences, under 80% being singletons. This entry belongs to a study of blood T cells in healthy people across ages. This sequence joins TRBV6-4 and TRBJ2-6; D is unclear. Sequenced material: blood. The TCR was taken from a man aged 30-40 years in good health. The CDR3 loop is CASTWNSASGANVLTF. The CDR3 nucleotides are TGTGCCAGCACTTGGAATTCGGCCTCTGGGGCCAACGTCCTGACTTTC.